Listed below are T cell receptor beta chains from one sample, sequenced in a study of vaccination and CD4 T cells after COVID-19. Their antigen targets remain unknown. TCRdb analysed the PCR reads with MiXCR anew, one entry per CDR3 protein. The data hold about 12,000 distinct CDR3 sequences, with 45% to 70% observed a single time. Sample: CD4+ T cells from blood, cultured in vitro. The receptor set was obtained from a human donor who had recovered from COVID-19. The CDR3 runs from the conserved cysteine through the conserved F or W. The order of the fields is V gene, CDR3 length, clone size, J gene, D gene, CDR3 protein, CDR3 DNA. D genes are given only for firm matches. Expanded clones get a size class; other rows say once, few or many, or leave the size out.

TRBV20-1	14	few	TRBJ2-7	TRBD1	CSAPLRQGSYEQYF	TGCAGTGCTCCCCTCCGACAGGGTTCCTACGAGCAGTACTTC
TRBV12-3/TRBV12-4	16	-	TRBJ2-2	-	CASRNRLGGNTGELFF	TGTGCCAGCAGAAATAGACTAGGGGGAAACACCGGGGAGCTGTTTTTT
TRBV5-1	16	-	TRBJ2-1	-	CASSPTVAGINNEQFF	TGCGCCAGCAGCCCGACGGTGGCAGGGATAAACAATGAGCAGTTCTTC
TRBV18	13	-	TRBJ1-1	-	CASSSSGDTEAFF	TGTGCCAGCTCATCCTCAGGGGACACTGAAGCTTTCTTT
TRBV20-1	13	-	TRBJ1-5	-	CSARDKASQPQHF	TGCAGTGCTAGAGATAAAGCCAGTCAGCCCCAGCATTTT
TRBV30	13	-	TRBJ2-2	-	CAWRGRATGELFF	TGTGCCTGGAGAGGCAGGGCGACCGGGGAGCTGTTTTTT
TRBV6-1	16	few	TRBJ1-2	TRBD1	CASSEHYQDRGNGYTF	TGTGCCAGCAGTGAACACTACCAGGACAGGGGAAATGGCTACACCTTC
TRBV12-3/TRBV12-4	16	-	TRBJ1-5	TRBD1	CASSRLGQGGNQPQHF	TGTGCCAGCAGTCGTCTGGGACAGGGTGGCAATCAGCCCCAGCATTTT
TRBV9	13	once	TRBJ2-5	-	CASARDSHRGQYF	TGTGCCAGCGCCCGGGACTCACATAGGGGCCAGTACTTC
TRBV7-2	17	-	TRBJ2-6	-	CASMGGQGISGANVLTF	TGTGCCAGCATGGGTGGGCAGGGGATTTCTGGGGCCAACGTCCTGACTTTC
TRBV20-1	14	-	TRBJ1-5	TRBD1	CSAINRGRNQPQHF	TGCAGTGCTATAAACAGGGGGCGGAATCAGCCCCAGCATTTT
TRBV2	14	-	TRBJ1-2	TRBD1	CASTDGQVGYGYTF	TGTGCCAGCACCGACGGACAGGTTGGCTATGGCTACACCTTC
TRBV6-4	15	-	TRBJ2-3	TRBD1	CASRLTGGLTDTQYF	TGTGCCAGCAGGTTGACAGGGGGCCTCACAGATACGCAGTATTTT
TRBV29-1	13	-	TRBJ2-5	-	CSVEARVRETQYF	TGCAGCGTTGAAGCGAGGGTCCGTGAGACCCAGTACTTC
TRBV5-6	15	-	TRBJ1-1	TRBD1	CASSLTGDPFAEAFF	TGTGCCAGCAGCTTAACAGGGGACCCCTTTGCTGAAGCTTTCTTT
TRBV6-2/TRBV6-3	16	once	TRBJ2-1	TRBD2	CASSGRRSGLYNEQFF	TGTGCCAGCAGCGGGAGGAGGTCGGGCCTCTACAATGAGCAGTTCTTC
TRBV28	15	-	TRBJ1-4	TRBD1	CASSPEQGSWEKLFF	TGTGCCAGCAGTCCCGAACAGGGGAGTTGGGAAAAACTGTTTTTT
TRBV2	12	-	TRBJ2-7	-	CAQGSVSYEQYF	TGTGCTCAGGGTAGCGTATCCTACGAGCAGTACTTC
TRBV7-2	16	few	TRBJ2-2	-	CASSLFSLGNTGELFF	TGTGCCAGCAGCTTATTTTCTCTCGGGAACACCGGGGAGCTGTTTTTT
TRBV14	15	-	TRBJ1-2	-	CASSRLDRTNYGYTF	TGTGCCAGCAGCCGACTCGACAGGACCAACTATGGCTACACCTTC
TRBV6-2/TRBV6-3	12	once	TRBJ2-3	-	CASSFSSDTQYF	TGTGCCAGCAGTTTTTCCTCAGATACGCAGTATTTT
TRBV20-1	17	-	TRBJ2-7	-	CSARDLGPQGPTYEQYF	TGCAGTGCTAGAGATCTTGGCCCGCAGGGGCCGACCTACGAGCAGTACTTC
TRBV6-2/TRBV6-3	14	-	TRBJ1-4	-	CASTGRDRYEKLFF	TGTGCCAGCACCGGTCGGGACCGTTACGAAAAACTGTTTTTT
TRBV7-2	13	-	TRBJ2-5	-	CASSDTGQETQYF	TGTGCCAGCAGCGACACAGGGCAAGAGACCCAGTACTTC
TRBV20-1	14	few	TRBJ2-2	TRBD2	CSAQTSGRSGELFF	TGCAGTGCCCAGACTAGCGGGAGATCGGGGGAGCTGTTTTTT
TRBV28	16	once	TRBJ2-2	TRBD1	CASSLRDRGHTGELFF	TGTGCCAGCAGTTTACGGGACAGGGGGCACACCGGGGAGCTGTTTTTT
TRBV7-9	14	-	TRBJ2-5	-	CASSLGFFQETQYF	TGTGCCAGCAGCTTAGGTTTTTTCCAAGAGACCCAGTACTTC
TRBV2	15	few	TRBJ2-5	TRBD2	CASKGLAGPQETQYF	TGTGCCAGCAAAGGACTAGCGGGACCACAAGAGACCCAGTACTTC
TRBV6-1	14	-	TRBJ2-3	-	CASSEELAADTQYF	TGTGCCAGCAGTGAGGAACTAGCAGCAGATACGCAGTATTTT
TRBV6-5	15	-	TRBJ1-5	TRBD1	CASSYSRTGNQPQHF	TGTGCCAGCAGTTACTCCCGGACAGGTAATCAGCCCCAGCATTTT
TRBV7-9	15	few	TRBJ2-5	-	CASSLAGLSWETQYF	TGTGCCAGCAGCTTGGCGGGACTTTCCTGGGAGACCCAGTACTTC
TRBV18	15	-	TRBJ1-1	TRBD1	CASSQTRGLGTEAFF	TGTGCCAGCTCGCAGACCAGGGGGCTCGGCACTGAAGCTTTCTTT
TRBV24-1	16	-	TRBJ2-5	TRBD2	CATSDRTSGSQETQYF	TGTGCCACCAGTGATAGGACTAGCGGGAGCCAAGAGACCCAGTACTTC
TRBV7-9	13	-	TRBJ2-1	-	CASSLANGGEQFF	TGTGCCAGCAGCTTAGCGAATGGGGGCGAGCAGTTCTTC
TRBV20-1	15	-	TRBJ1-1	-	CSARDQYSGNTEAFF	TGCAGTGCTAGAGATCAATACTCGGGGAACACTGAAGCTTTCTTT
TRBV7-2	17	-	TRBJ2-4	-	CASSLDIGGASANIQYF	TGTGCCAGCAGCTTAGATATCGGGGGTGCGTCTGCGAACATTCAGTACTTC
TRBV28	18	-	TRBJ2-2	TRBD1	CASSFWGTGGANTGELFF	TGTGCCAGCAGTTTTTGGGGCACAGGGGGCGCGAACACCGGGGAGCTGTTTTTT
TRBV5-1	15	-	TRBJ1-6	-	CASSLDGAPNSPLHF	TGCGCCAGCAGCTTGGATGGGGCTCCTAATTCACCCCTCCACTTT
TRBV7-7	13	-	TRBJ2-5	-	CASSFTAQETQYF	TGTGCTAGCAGCTTTACAGCCCAAGAGACCCAGTACTTC
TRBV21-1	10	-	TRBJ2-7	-	CASSYYEQYF	TGTGCCAGCAGCTACTACGAGCAGTACTTC
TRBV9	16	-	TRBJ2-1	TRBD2	CASSPVAGGSSFEQFF	TGTGCCAGCAGCCCCGTAGCGGGAGGAAGTTCATTTGAGCAGTTCTTC
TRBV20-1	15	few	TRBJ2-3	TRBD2	CSVTRLAEHTDTQYF	TGCAGTGTTACTAGACTAGCGGAACACACAGATACGCAGTATTTT
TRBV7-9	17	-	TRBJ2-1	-	CASSPSPLMRRNNEQFF	TGTGCCAGCAGTCCCAGCCCCTTGATGCGACGGAACAATGAGCAGTTCTTC
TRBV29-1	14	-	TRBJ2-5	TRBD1	CSVGNQGALETQYF	TGCAGCGTCGGCAATCAGGGGGCCTTAGAGACCCAGTACTTC
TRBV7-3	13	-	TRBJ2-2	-	CASSTRSAGELFF	TGTGCCAGCAGCACCCGTTCGGCCGGGGAGCTGTTTTTT